Listed below are T cell receptor beta chains from one sample, sequenced in a study of shared clonotypes between healthy human individuals. TCRdb's table, derived via immunoSEQ multiplex PCR, lists solely in-frame clones and lacks some. The sample consists of about 2,100,000 clones, about 93% of them appearing once. Material: naive CD8+ T cells from PBMCs. These receptors came from a man between 18 and 29 years old in good health. Some clones in this sample may be carry-over from other donors' samples. The CDR3 runs from the conserved cysteine through the conserved F or W. A D gene is named only where the DNA matches it firmly. For some rows the clone size is stated as once, few or many, or as a class when expanded; others skip it.

J gene	clone size	D gene	V gene	CDR3 DNA	CDR3 protein
TRBJ2-7	.	.	TRBV28	TGTGCCAGCAGACGCATCATCAGGACGGGGATGAGCTACGAGCAGTACTTC	CASRRIIRTGMSYEQYF
TRBJ2-5	.	.	TRBV28	TGTGCCAGCAGATCCTCCGACCCAACCGAGACCCAGTACTTC	CASRSSDPTETQYF
TRBJ2-3	.	TRBD2	TRBV27	TGTGCCAGCAGTTTCGTTGAGGGAGGGCCTTCTCGCACAGATACGCAGTATTTT	CASSFVEGGPSRTDTQYF
TRBJ1-1	once	.	TRBV7-3	TGTGCCAGCAGCTGGGATTTGGGCACTGAAGCTTTCTTT	CASSWDLGTEAFF
TRBJ2-1	.	TRBD2	TRBV28	TGTGCCAGCGGGTTAGCGGGGTTTGGGAATGAGCAGTTCTTC	CASGLAGFGNEQFF
TRBJ2-7	.	.	TRBV6-5	TGTGCCAGCAGTTACTCGTATTTCTACGAGCAGTACTTC	CASSYSYFYEQYF
TRBJ2-3	.	.	TRBV29-1	TGCAGCTTTGGGACGTCCTGGCAGTATTTT	CSFGTSWQYF
TRBJ2-1	.	TRBD2	TRBV28	TGTGCCAGCAGTCCCCGACTAGCGGGAGTGAGTAATGAGCAGTTCTTC	CASSPRLAGVSNEQFF
TRBJ1-1	.	.	TRBV27	TGTGCCAGCAGTTCGACAGTTTGGAACACTGAAGCTTTCTTT	CASSSTVWNTEAFF
TRBJ2-3	.	.	TRBV15	TGTGCCACCAGCAGAGGGGACGGAAGCACAGATACGCAGTATTTT	CATSRGDGSTDTQYF
TRBJ2-7	.	TRBD1	TRBV7-9	TGTGCCAGCAGGGGACAGGGACCGGTCTACGAGCAGTACTTC	CASRGQGPVYEQYF
TRBJ1-5	once	.	TRBV27	TGTGCCAGCAGTTTGTCCGGTAATCAGCCCCAGCATTTT	CASSLSGNQPQHF
TRBJ2-2	.	.	TRBV10-3	TGTGCCATCAGGCCTACGAGGGGCGGGAACACCGGGGAGCTGTTTTTT	CAIRPTRGGNTGELFF
TRBJ2-1	.	.	TRBV25-1	TGTGCCAGCACCTCTCGGAGGGGGGTGGGCGATGAGCAGTTCTTC	CASTSRRGVGDEQFF
TRBJ2-1	.	.	TRBV27	TGTGCCAGCAGTTTATTGGGGGAAAGGGTATGGGTAAACAATGAGCAGTTCTTC	CASSLLGERVWVNNEQFF
TRBJ2-7	.	TRBD1	TRBV5-1	TGCGCCAGCAGCTCGCCGGGACAGGGCCCATCGGAGCAGTACTTC	CASSSPGQGPSEQYF
TRBJ2-7	.	.	TRBV5-1	TGCGCCAGCAGCTTGGCCCAGGGGGAGCAGTACTTC	CASSLAQGEQYF
TRBJ1-5	.	.	TRBV19	TGTGCCAGTAGTATCCGGGACACAGGTCAGCCCCAGCATTTT	CASSIRDTGQPQHF
TRBJ2-7	.	TRBD2	TRBV2	TGTGCCAGCAGTTCTAGCGGGACCTACGAGCAGTACTTC	CASSSSGTYEQYF
TRBJ2-7	.	.	TRBV7-3	TGTGCCAGCAGCCAAAACCTAAGAGACGAGCAGTACTTC	CASSQNLRDEQYF
TRBJ2-7	.	.	TRBV7-9	TGTGCCAGCAGCTTAGTGGCTGTTTCCTACGAGCAGTACTTC	CASSLVAVSYEQYF
TRBJ2-2	.	TRBD2	TRBV7-9	TGTGCCAGCAGCCCCCGACTAGCGGGAGGGTCCGGGGAGCTGTTTTTT	CASSPRLAGGSGELFF
TRBJ2-1	.	.	TRBV7-3	TGTGCCAGCAGCCCCTTCAGGAGCTCCTACAATGAGCAGTTCTTC	CASSPFRSSYNEQFF
TRBJ2-2	.	.	TRBV7-9	TGTGCCAGCAGCCAGGACAGCAACACCGGGGAGCTGTTTTTT	CASSQDSNTGELFF
TRBJ1-2	.	.	TRBV2	TGTGCCAGCGGCAAGACAGTGGCCGGAGGCTACACCTTC	CASGKTVAGGYTF
TRBJ2-7	.	.	TRBV7-8	TGTGCCAGCAGACAGACATCGTCTGGGCCGGGGTACGAGCAGTACTTC	CASRQTSSGPGYEQYF
TRBJ2-1	.	TRBD2	TRBV28	TGTGCCAGCAGTCAACGACTAGCGGGAGCTGCCAATGAGCAGTTCTTC	CASSQRLAGAANEQFF
TRBJ1-5	.	TRBD1	TRBV7-6	TGTGCCAGCAGCTTGGCGGACAGGGGATATCAGCCCCAGCATTTT	CASSLADRGYQPQHF
TRBJ1-2	.	.	TRBV28	TGTGCCAGCGGGCAGGGAGGTGACTATGGCTACACCTTC	CASGQGGDYGYTF
TRBJ2-5	.	TRBD1	TRBV7-9	TGTGCCAGCAGCCCCCCTTACGGCAGGGGGACGGAGACCCAGTACTTC	CASSPPYGRGTETQYF
TRBJ1-1	.	.	TRBV7-8	TGTGCCAGCAGCTTGGGGGGGCGACCGGAAGCTTTCTTT	CASSLGGRPEAFF
TRBJ2-1	.	TRBD2	TRBV6-6	TGTGCCAGCAGTTACTTACTAGCGGGCAATGAGCAGTTCTTC	CASSYLLAGNEQFF
TRBJ2-7	.	TRBD1	TRBV28	TGTGCCAGCAGCTACACCGGGACAGGGGGCTGGCGCGAGCAGTACTTC	CASSYTGTGGWREQYF
TRBJ2-2	.	.	TRBV10-3	TGTGCCTTCACGGGGGACACCGGGGAGCTGTTTTTT	CAFTGDTGELFF
TRBJ2-7	.	.	TRBV11-2	TGTGCCAGCAGCTCATGGGAGGACCCTCACTCCGAGCAGTACTTC	CASSSWEDPHSEQYF
TRBJ2-1	.	TRBD2	TRBV7-8	TGTGCCAGCAGCTTATTGGCTAGCGGGTACAATGAGCAGTTCTTC	CASSLLASGYNEQFF
TRBJ2-3	.	.	TRBV7-6	TGTGCCAGCAGCTTGGGGTGGGATACGCAGTATTTT	CASSLGWDTQYF
TRBJ1-1	.	.	TRBV4-3	TGCGCCAGCAGCCAAGATTGGCAGGGGCAAAACACTGAAGCTTTCTTT	CASSQDWQGQNTEAFF
TRBJ2-6	.	.	TRBV28	TGTGCCAGCAAGTTGGCCGCCGGGGGCACTGGGGCCAACGTCCTGACTTTC	CASKLAAGGTGANVLTF
TRBJ2-7	once	TRBD2	TRBV4-1	TGCGCCAGCAGCCAGGAGATCGTGGCTAGCGGAGCCTACGAGCAGTACTTC	CASSQEIVASGAYEQYF
TRBJ2-7	.	.	TRBV7-8	TGTGCCAGCAGCTTATCGATGAGAATCTACCCTTACGAGCAGTACTTC	CASSLSMRIYPYEQYF
TRBJ2-1	.	.	TRBV28	TGTGCCAGCAGTTTATCCCCGCGGGACCGAGACAATGAGCAGTTCTTC	CASSLSPRDRDNEQFF
TRBJ2-3	.	TRBD1	TRBV29-1	TGCAGCGTTGGTCCGGGACAGGGCGTGGCAGATACGCAGTATTTT	CSVGPGQGVADTQYF
TRBJ2-1	once	.	TRBV19	TGTGCCAGTAGTATAGGTTTAAGGAATGAGCAGTTCTTC	CASSIGLRNEQFF
TRBJ2-1	.	.	TRBV9	TGTGCCAGCAGCGTAGAGGGAGCCCAAACCTACAATGAGCAGTTCTTC	CASSVEGAQTYNEQFF
TRBJ2-7	.	.	TRBV18	TGTGCCAGCTCATCTCAGGGGAGTTTACAATACGAGCAGTACTTC	CASSSQGSLQYEQYF
TRBJ2-7	.	.	TRBV27	TGTGCCAGCAGTTTAAGTAGGCAGGCCCCCTACGAGCAGTACTTC	CASSLSRQAPYEQYF
TRBJ2-1	.	TRBD2	TRBV13	TGTGCCAGCAGCATAGCGGGAGTGGGGTACAATGAGCAGTTCTTC	CASSIAGVGYNEQFF
TRBJ2-5	.	.	TRBV9	TGTGCCAGCAGCGTATCCCCCTTCATCCGGGGCCAAGAGACCCAGTACTTC	CASSVSPFIRGQETQYF
TRBJ2-7	.	.	TRBV28	TGTGCCAGCAGTTTTAGTGGGTCAACCTACGAGCAGTACTTC	CASSFSGSTYEQYF
TRBJ2-3	once	TRBD1	TRBV28	TGTGCCAGCAGGGGACAGGGGAAAACTAGCACAGATACGCAGTATTTT	CASRGQGKTSTDTQYF
TRBJ2-7	.	.	TRBV14	TGTGCCAGCAGCCAAGATCCCCGATGGGGAGAGTATGAGCAGTACTTC	CASSQDPRWGEYEQYF
TRBJ2-7	.	.	TRBV2	TGTGCCAGCAGTGAAAGTATGAGGGACGAGCAGTACTTC	CASSESMRDEQYF
TRBJ1-1	.	TRBD1	TRBV7-9	TGTGCCAGCAACGAAGACAGGGGTACTGAAGCTTTCTTT	CASNEDRGTEAFF
TRBJ2-5	.	.	TRBV9	TGTGCCAGCAGCGAGAGGGACACCCCAGAGACCCAGTACTTC	CASSERDTPETQYF
TRBJ1-1	few	TRBD1	TRBV19	TGTGCCAGTAGTCTGGGGGACAGGGGGTCTGAAGCTTTCTTT	CASSLGDRGSEAFF
TRBJ2-7	once	.	TRBV2	TGTGCCAGCAGTGGGGGGGCCTACGAGCAGTACTTC	CASSGGAYEQYF
TRBJ1-1	few	.	TRBV7-3	TGTGCCAGCAGCTTAAGCCCCACCGTGGGGGACACTGAAGCTTTCTTT	CASSLSPTVGDTEAFF
TRBJ1-5	once	TRBD1	TRBV6-4	TGTGCCAGCAGTGCGACAGGGCTCAATCAGCCCCAGCATTTT	CASSATGLNQPQHF